This TCR beta chain was sequenced in a study of T cell responses to AZD1222 COVID-19 vaccine. Study-wide results and limits: Donors in the cohort were predominantly white British and more often female, and clonal diversity was possibly underestimated. Reports say nearly half of spike-specific TCRs go after unmutated variant regions.

Of note for this clone: The antigen is unknown.

The table came from immunoSEQ multiplex PCR; TCRdb's copy has only in-frame clones and leaves some out. The sample carries 60,000 to 80,000 clones, 80% recorded once. Per the germline V gene, CDR1 is SNHLY and CDR2 is FYNNEI. V was pared by 9 bases and J by 6 bases, with 2 bases of the junction left unmatched. CDR3 length: 11 residues. This chain uses TRBV2 with TRBJ1-2, with 9 bases identical to TRBD1. The source of this sequence is an adult who received the AZD1222 COVID-19 vaccine. Sequenced material: peripheral blood, taken 28 days after the second AZD1222 dose. The CDR3 here is CARQGADGYTF. The CDR3 DNA follows: TGTGCCAGACAGGGGGCGGATGGCTACACCTTC. The complete variable domain, with remaining parts taken from reference TRBV2 and TRBJ1-2, reads EPEVTQTPSHQVTQMGQEVILRCVPISNHLYFYWYRQILGQKVEFLVSFYNNEISEKSEIFDDQFSVERPDGSNFTLKIRSTKLEDSAMYFCARQGADGYTFGSGTRLTVV.